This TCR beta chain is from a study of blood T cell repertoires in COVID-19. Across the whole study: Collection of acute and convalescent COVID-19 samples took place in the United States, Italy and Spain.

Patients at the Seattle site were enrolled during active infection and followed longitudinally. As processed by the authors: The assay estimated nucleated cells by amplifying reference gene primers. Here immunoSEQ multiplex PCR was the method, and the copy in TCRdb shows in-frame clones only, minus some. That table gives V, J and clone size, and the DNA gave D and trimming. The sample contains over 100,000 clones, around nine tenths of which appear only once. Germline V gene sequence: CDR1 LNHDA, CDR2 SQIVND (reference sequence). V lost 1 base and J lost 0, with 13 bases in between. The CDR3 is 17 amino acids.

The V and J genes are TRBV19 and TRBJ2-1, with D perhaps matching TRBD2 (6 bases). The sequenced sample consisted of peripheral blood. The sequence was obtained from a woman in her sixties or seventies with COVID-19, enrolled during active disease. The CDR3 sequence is CASSIGPYSGSYNEQFF. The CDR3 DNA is TGTGCCAGTAGTATAGGCCCTTATAGCGGCTCCTACAATGAGCAGTTCTTC.